The clone carrying this T cell receptor (beta chain) was detected only a few times. Its target is unknown. It was from unfractionated whole blood that total RNA was extracted. Library preparation tagged each individual cDNA molecule with a unique molecular identifier. Source study methods: From approximately 21,000 to 630,000 TCRs were found per sample, with a median of about 100,000. One entry per CDR3 protein, called by TCRdb with MiXCR from the reads. These V and J calls originate from TCRdb's pipeline instead of the authors' own analysis. Among about 120,000 distinct CDR3 sequences listed, more than 8.5% were seen once. This specimen comes from a study of human T cells and chemical hapten exposure. Whole-study context: The study traced per-sample TCR yield variation mainly to small differences in pooled library volumes.

Study results and caveats: Sensitizing with DPC caused no change in TCRs above 1 in 1000 frequency.

This CDR3 is built from 18 residues. Germline V gives CDR1 SGHAT, CDR2 FQNNGV. The ends lost 3 bases at V and 4 bases at J; junction bases unmatched: 9. The genes are TRBV11-2 and TRBJ2-7; 16 nucleotides match TRBD2. This receptor was taken from a human donor in good health. Some clones in this sample may be carry-over from other donors' samples. The sequenced sample was whole blood. This CDR3 is CASSFSGLAGGGSYEQYF. The CDR3 coding sequence is TGTGCCAGCAGCTTCTCGGGACTAGCGGGAGGGGGTTCTTACGAGCAGTACTTC.